The 10 T cell receptor beta chains in this list originate from one sample, sequenced in a study of cytomegalovirus exposure and HLA in healthy donors. The study ran its PCR with 60 Vbeta and 13 Jbeta primers. Some clones are missing from TCRdb's copy, which holds only in-frame ones; the method was immunoSEQ multiplex PCR. The sample consists of around 130,000 clones, approximately 81% of them appearing once. Sequences were obtained from PBMCs. These TCRs come from a man aged 18-30 years in good health and CMV-seronegative.

The chain recombines TRBV9 with TRBJ1-1; D not resolved. CDR1 and CDR2 (germline): SGDLS, YYNGEE. Trimming removed 4 bases from V and 0 bases from J, with 13 bases in between. The CDR3 contains 15 residues. CDR3 coding DNA: TGTGCCAGCAGCCTTGAGCCAGGCATGAACACTGAAGCTTTCTTT. Translated: CASSLEPGMNTEAFF.

This clone showed up just once. The V call is TRBV7-6, the J call TRBJ2-3; 9 nucleotides align to TRBD2. Trimming at V came to 5 bases and at J to 10 bases, leaving 19 bases not matched to a gene. The V gene's germline CDR1 is SGHVS and CDR2 FNYEAQ. The CDR3 sequence is 17 residues long. The CDR3 loop is CASSPQGSGRDIKAQYF. CDR3 DNA: TGTGCCAGCAGCCCCCAGGGTAGCGGGAGAGACATCAAGGCGCAGTATTTT.

CDR3 in DNA: TGTGCCAGCAGCTTGGCGACAACACAGAACACTGAAGCTTTCTTT. Encoded protein: CASSLATTQNTEAFF. The rearrangement uses TRBV5-4 and TRBJ1-1; D is unclear. With 0 bases removed from V and 1 base from J, the gap between germline ends came to 10 bases. Germline-derived CDR1 and CDR2 are SGHNT and YYREEE (reference sequence). The CDR3 runs to 15 residues. Full variable domain (outside the CDR3, taken from reference TRBV5-4 and TRBJ1-1): ETGVTQSPTHLIKTRGQQVTLRCSSQSGHNTVSWYQQALGQGPQFIFQYYREEENGRGNFPPRFSGLQFPNYSSELNVNALELDDSALYLCASSLATTQNTEAFFGQGTRLTVV.

This clone was counted between two and nine times. CDR3 DNA sequence: TGTGCCAGCTCTGTGGGAGGGACAGGGAAGAGAGAGCAGTACGTC. Its protein is CASSVGGTGKREQYV. The genes are TRBV2 and TRBJ2-7, with TRBD1 identical over 9 bases. The CDR3 spans 15 residues. Germline values: CDR1 SNHLY, CDR2 FYNNEI. The V and J ends lost 8 bases and 7 bases, in that order; junction bases with no gene match: 15.

The chain carries TRBV27 and TRBJ1-5; no firm D call. Germline values: CDR1 MNHEY, CDR2 SMNVEV (reference sequence). V dropped 5 bases and J dropped 1 base, with 9 bases sitting between them. CDR3 size: 14 residues. CDR3 loop: CASSLGGSNQPQHF. CDR3 coding DNA: TGTGCCAGCAGTCTGGGAGGGAGCAATCAGCCCCAGCATTTT.

This chain joins TRBV7-2 and TRBJ2-5; D is perhaps TRBD1 (6 bases). The DNA end lines up better with TRBJ2-7; the J call may be wrong. Germline CDR1 and CDR2: SGHTA and FQGNSA. The CDR3 consists of 15 residues. The CDR3 nucleotides are TGTGCCAGCAGCTTAGCGAAGGGGGTTTCCTACGAGCAGTACTTC. Protein product: CASSLAKGVSYEQYF.

This chain joins TRBV11-2 and TRBJ2-7; a weak D match, TRBD1 (7 bases). V was trimmed by 4 bases and J by 4 bases, leaving 14 bases between them. The CDR3 is 14 residues long. CDR1 and CDR2 from the germline V gene are SGHAT and FQNNGV. Here the CDR3 reads CASSSGGTAYEQYF. CDR3 DNA sequence: TGTGCCAGCAGCTCTGGGGGGACAGCTTACGAGCAGTACTTC. Variable domain in full (rest from reference TRBV11-2 and TRBJ2-7): EAGVAQSPRYKIIEKRQSVAFWCNPISGHATLYWYQQILGQGPKLLIQFQNNGVVDDSQLPKDRFSAERLKGVDSTLKIQPAKLEDSAVYLCASSSGGTAYEQYFGPGTRLTVT.

The V gene is TRBV7-3, the J gene TRBJ2-1; D not certain. V lost 1 base and J 6 bases, leaving 10 bases between the germline ends. Germline-derived CDR1 and CDR2 are SGHTA and FQGTGA. The CDR3 has 14 amino acids. This CDR3 is CASSLNALVNEQFF. The CDR3 nucleotides read TGTGCCAGCAGCTTAAATGCGCTAGTCAATGAGCAGTTCTTC.

CDR3 amino acids: CASIPGLGFTDTQYF. The DNA of the CDR3 is TGTGCCAGCATCCCGGGACTAGGGTTCACAGATACGCAGTATTTT. The J gene is TRBJ2-3, the V gene TRBV28, with 8 bases fitting TRBD2. The J segment lost 2 bases and the V segment lost 7 bases, leaving 8 bases of the junction unmatched. Germline V gene sequence: CDR1 MDHEN, CDR2 SYDVKM. The CDR3 runs 15 residues.

The rearrangement uses TRBV27 and TRBJ2-3, with D unclear. Trimming left V 3 bases short and J 2 bases short, with 12 bases between. Germline V gene sequence: CDR1 MNHEY, CDR2 SMNVEV (reference sequence). The CDR3 is 15 residues long. CDR3 sequence: CASSFNNYITDTQYF. The CDR3 DNA follows: TGTGCCAGCAGTTTCAATAACTATATCACAGATACGCAGTATTTT.